The rows below give T cell receptor beta chains drawn from one sample of a study of CXCR3-negative and CXCR3-positive naive CD8 T cells. Using the 5' RACE reads, TCRdb records one entry per CDR3 protein without DNA. This sample contains about 98,000 distinct CDR3 sequences. What was sequenced was naive CXCR3+ CD8+ T cells from blood. These receptor sequences come from a human donor in good health. Some clones in this sample may be carry-over from other donors' samples. Both conserved end residues are part of each CDR3. Fields, in order: CDR3 length, V gene, J gene, CDR3 protein.

length: 14
V: TRBV7-6
J: TRBJ2-4
CDR3: CASSPLLAKNIQYF

length: 14
V: TRBV4-1
J: TRBJ2-3
CDR3: CASSQQGGADTQYF

length: 14
V: TRBV6-6
J: TRBJ2-2
CDR3: CASSYAAGTGELFF

length: 14
V: TRBV29-1
J: TRBJ1-5
CDR3: CSYAGEGGNQPQHF

length: 19
V: TRBV12-3/TRBV12-4
J: TRBJ2-1
CDR3: CASGFSVGGGYIDYNEQFF

length: 14
V: TRBV12-3/TRBV12-4
J: TRBJ2-3
CDR3: CASSMTGGGDTQYF

length: 16
V: TRBV11-2
J: TRBJ2-7
CDR3: CASSRSSFEGYYEQYF

length: 12
V: TRBV28
J: TRBJ2-5
CDR3: CASSSYTETQYF

length: 12
V: TRBV19
J: TRBJ1-1
CDR3: CASSVGASGAFF

length: 14
V: TRBV2
J: TRBJ2-5
CDR3: CASSGTGSGETQYF

length: 13
V: TRBV6-5
J: TRBJ2-5
CDR3: CAIRDKAKETQYF

length: 15
V: TRBV12-3/TRBV12-4
J: TRBJ2-6
CDR3: CASSMTSGGLNVLTF

length: 14
V: TRBV3-1
J: TRBJ2-7
CDR3: CASSQDLGNYEQYF

length: 14
V: TRBV6-5
J: TRBJ2-7
CDR3: CASSYGQGSNEQYF

length: 15
V: TRBV28
J: TRBJ1-1
CDR3: CATFRDRRMNTEAFF

length: 13
V: TRBV6-5
J: TRBJ2-1
CDR3: CASAGQGAGEQFF

length: 16
V: TRBV12-3/TRBV12-4
J: TRBJ1-5
CDR3: CASINRGQGITQPQHF

length: 14
V: TRBV5-6
J: TRBJ1-4
CDR3: CASSPGTRNEKLFF

length: 14
V: TRBV7-2
J: TRBJ1-3
CDR3: CASLSGGTGNTIYF

length: 15
V: TRBV4-2
J: TRBJ1-1
CDR3: CASSQATGEFAEAFF

length: 15
V: TRBV7-9
J: TRBJ1-1
CDR3: CASSLGAGPVIEAFF

length: 11
V: TRBV6-6
J: TRBJ2-2
CDR3: CASTSSGELFF

length: 12
V: TRBV27
J: TRBJ2-3
CDR3: CASRLGGDTQYF

length: 12
V: TRBV29-1
J: TRBJ1-1
CDR3: CSVEGRGAEAFF

length: 15
V: TRBV28
J: TRBJ2-7
CDR3: CASSPLAGESYEQYF

length: 15
V: TRBV28
J: TRBJ2-7
CDR3: CASSYSGSGGVEQYF

length: 14
V: TRBV13
J: TRBJ2-7
CDR3: CASSLATAPYEQYF

length: 14
V: TRBV12-3/TRBV12-4
J: TRBJ1-2
CDR3: CASSLLGDNYGYTF

length: 15
V: TRBV10-1
J: TRBJ2-1
CDR3: CASSQGYQSYNEQFF

length: 15
V: TRBV5-1
J: TRBJ2-7
CDR3: CASSWGQGYSYEQYF

length: 14
V: TRBV5-4
J: TRBJ2-5
CDR3: CASSFRADQETQYF

length: 13
V: TRBV6-6
J: TRBJ1-5
CDR3: CAIRAGSNQPQHF

length: 17
V: TRBV28
J: TRBJ2-3
CDR3: CASSPPLPGARTDTQYF